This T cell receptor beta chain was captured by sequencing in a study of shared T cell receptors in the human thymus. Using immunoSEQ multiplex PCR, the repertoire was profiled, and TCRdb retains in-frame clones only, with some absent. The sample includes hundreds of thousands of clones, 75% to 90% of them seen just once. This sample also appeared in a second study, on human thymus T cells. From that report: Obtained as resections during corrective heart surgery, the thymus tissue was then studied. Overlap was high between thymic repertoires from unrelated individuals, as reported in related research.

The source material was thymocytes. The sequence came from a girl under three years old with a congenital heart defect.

CDR3 residues: CASSLSNQGARGYTF. In DNA, the CDR3 is TGTGCCAGCAGTTTAAGTAACCAGGGGGCGCGAGGCTACACCTTC. The V gene is TRBV27, the J gene TRBJ1-2, with 8 bases identical to TRBD1. Looked up from germline, CDR1 is MNHEY and CDR2 is SMNVEV (reference sequence). V dropped 2 bases and J dropped 8; count of bases not matched to a gene: 10. The CDR3 spans 15 residues.